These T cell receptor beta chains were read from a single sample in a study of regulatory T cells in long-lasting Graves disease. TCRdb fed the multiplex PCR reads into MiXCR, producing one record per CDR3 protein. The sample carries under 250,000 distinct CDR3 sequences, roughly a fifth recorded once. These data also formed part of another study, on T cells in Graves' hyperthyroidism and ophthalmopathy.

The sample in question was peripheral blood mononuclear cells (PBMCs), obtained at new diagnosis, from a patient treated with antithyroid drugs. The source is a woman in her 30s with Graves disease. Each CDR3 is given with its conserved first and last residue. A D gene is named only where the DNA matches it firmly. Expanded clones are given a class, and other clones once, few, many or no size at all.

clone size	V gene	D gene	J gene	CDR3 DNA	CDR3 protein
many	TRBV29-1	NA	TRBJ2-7	TGCAGCGCCGAAAAGGCAGGGGATAACTCCTACGAGCAGTACTTC	CSAEKAGDNSYEQYF
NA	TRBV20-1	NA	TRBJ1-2	TGCAGTGCTAGAGATACCCACAGGGAAAACTATGGCTACACCTTC	CSARDTHRENYGYTF
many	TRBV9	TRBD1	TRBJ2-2	TGTGCCAGCAGCGTGAGGGGGGCAGGGGGCGCATCCGGGGAGCTGTTTTTT	CASSVRGAGGASGELFF
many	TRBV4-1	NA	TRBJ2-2	TGCGCCAGCAGCCAAACCTTATCCGGGGCTTACACCGGGGAGCTGTTTTTT	CASSQTLSGAYTGELFF
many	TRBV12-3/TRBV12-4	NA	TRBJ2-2	TGTGCCAGCAGTTTAACCCAGTACACCGGGGAGCTGTTTTTT	CASSLTQYTGELFF
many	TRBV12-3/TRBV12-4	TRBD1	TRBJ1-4	TGTGCCAGCAGTTTTAGGACAGGGGGCGGGGAAAAACTGTTTTTT	CASSFRTGGGEKLFF
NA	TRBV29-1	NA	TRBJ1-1	TGCAGCGTTTTTGGCGGGGGGGGGGCTGAAGCTTTCTTT	CSVFGGGGAEAFF
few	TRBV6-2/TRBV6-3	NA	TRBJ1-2	TGTGCCAGCAGTTACTTTGGGGATGGCTACACCTTC	CASSYFGDGYTF
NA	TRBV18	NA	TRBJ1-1	TGTGCCAGCTCCCAAAACAACGAGGACACTGAAGCTTTCTTT	CASSQNNEDTEAFF
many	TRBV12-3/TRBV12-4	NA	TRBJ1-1	TGTGCCAGCAGTTTAACAGGGTCCGTGAACACTGAAGCTTTCTTT	CASSLTGSVNTEAFF
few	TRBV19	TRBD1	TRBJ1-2	TGTGCCAGTAGTAAACAGGGGGCCTATGGCTACACCTTC	CASSKQGAYGYTF
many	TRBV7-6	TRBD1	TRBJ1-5	TGTGCCAGCAGGGCAGGGACAGGGGGCAATCAGCCCCAGCATTTT	CASRAGTGGNQPQHF
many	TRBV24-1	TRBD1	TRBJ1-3	TGTGCCACCCACCACAGGGGATTTGGAAACACCATATATTTT	CATHHRGFGNTIYF
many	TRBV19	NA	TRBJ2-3	TGTGCCAGTACCCCTGGACTGATCACCCTCACAGATACGCAGTATTTT	CASTPGLITLTDTQYF
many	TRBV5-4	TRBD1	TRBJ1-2	TGTGCCAGCAGTTGGGACAGAAAGATGAGTTATGGCTACACCTTC	CASSWDRKMSYGYTF
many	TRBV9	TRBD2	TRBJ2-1	TGTGCCAGCAGCCCCCGGACTAGCGGGATCTACAATGAGCAGTTCTTC	CASSPRTSGIYNEQFF
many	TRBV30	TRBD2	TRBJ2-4	TGTGCCTGGAGTGTGGGACTAGCGGGAGCCAAAAACATTCAGTACTTC	CAWSVGLAGAKNIQYF
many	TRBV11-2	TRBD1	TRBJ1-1	TGTGCCACCACCGTGGACAGGTCCACTGAAGCTTTCTTT	CATTVDRSTEAFF
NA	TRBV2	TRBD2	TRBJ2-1	TGTGCCAGCGACGGACTAGCGGTTTACAATGAGCAGTTCTTC	CASDGLAVYNEQFF
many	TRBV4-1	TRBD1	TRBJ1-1	TGCGCCAGCAGCCACGGACAGGGAGGAGAGGGGTGGACTGAAGCTTTCTTT	CASSHGQGGEGWTEAFF
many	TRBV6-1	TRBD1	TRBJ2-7	TGTGCCAGCAACGCTCCGGGACAGGGTGTCGAGCAGTACTTC	CASNAPGQGVEQYF
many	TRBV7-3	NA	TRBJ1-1	TGTGCCAGCAGCTTAATGGCAGAGGACACTGAAGCTTTCTTT	CASSLMAEDTEAFF
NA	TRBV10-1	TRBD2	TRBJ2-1	TGCGCCAGCAGTGACCCCCTGACTAGCGGGGGATTAATCGAGAATGAGCAGTTCTTC	CASSDPLTSGGLIENEQFF
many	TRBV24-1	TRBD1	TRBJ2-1	TGTGCCACCAGTGATTTGCAAAAGGGGACAGCGTACAATGAGCAGTTCTTC	CATSDLQKGTAYNEQFF
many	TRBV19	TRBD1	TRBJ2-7	TGTGCCAGCTCCGGGACAGGGGCTACCTACGAGCAGTACTTC	CASSGTGATYEQYF
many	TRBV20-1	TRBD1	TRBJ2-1	TGCAGTGCTAGAGATCGAGGGACAGGGGGCAATGAGCAGTTCTTC	CSARDRGTGGNEQFF
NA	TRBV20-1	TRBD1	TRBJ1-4	TGCAGTGCTAGAGATAACAGAGGACAGGAACCCGTCTACCCTCATGAAAAACTGTTTTTT	CSARDNRGQEPVYPHEKLFF
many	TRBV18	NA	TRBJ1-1	TGTGCCAGCTCACCACCTTTAATGGGAATGAACACTGAAGCTTTCTTT	CASSPPLMGMNTEAFF
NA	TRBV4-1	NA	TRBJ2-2	TGCGCCAGCAGCCAAGAGGTGGGGGTCCGGTGGGAGCTGTTTTTT	CASSQEVGVRWELFF
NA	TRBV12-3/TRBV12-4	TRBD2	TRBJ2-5	TGTGCCAGCACCGACCGCCCAGTCCTAGCGGGAGGGGGCCAAGAGACCCAGTACTTC	CASTDRPVLAGGGQETQYF
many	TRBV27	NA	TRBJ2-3	TGTGCCAGCAAGGCGGGGAAGTACACAGATACGCAGTATTTT	CASKAGKYTDTQYF
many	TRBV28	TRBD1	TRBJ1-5	TGTGCCAGCAGTTTGGAGGGGACAGGGAATATCCAGCCCCAGCATTTT	CASSLEGTGNIQPQHF
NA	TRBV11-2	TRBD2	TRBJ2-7	TGTGCCAGCAGCTTAGCGGGACTAGCGATGATTCCTTACGAGCAGTACTTC	CASSLAGLAMIPYEQYF
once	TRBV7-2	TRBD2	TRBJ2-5	TGTGCCAGCAGCTTAGGGGGACTAGTCGGAGAGACCCAGTACTTC	CASSLGGLVGETQYF
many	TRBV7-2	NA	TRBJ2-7	TGTGCCAGCAGCTTCAGAGGGCCCAGCGAGCAGTACTTC	CASSFRGPSEQYF
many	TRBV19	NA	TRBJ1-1	TGTGCCAGTAGTAGTGGTAGGAACACTGAAGCTTTCTTT	CASSSGRNTEAFF
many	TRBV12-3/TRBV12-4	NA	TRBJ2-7	TGTGCCAGCAGTTTATGGGATTACGAGCAGTACTTC	CASSLWDYEQYF
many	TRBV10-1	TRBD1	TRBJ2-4	TGCGCCAGCAGTGAGGTTGGGACAGGGGACAAAAACATTCAGTACTTC	CASSEVGTGDKNIQYF
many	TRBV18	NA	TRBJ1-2	TGTGCCAGCTCATCTTCCTTGGGGTCTGGCTACACCTTC	CASSSSLGSGYTF
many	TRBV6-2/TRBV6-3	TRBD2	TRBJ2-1	TGTGCCAGCAGCGGACTAGCGGGGGGGGGTGAGCAGTTCTTC	CASSGLAGGGEQFF
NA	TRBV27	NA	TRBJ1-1	TGTGCCAGCAGTTTAAAGGGACCTCAGAACACTGAAGCTTTCTTT	CASSLKGPQNTEAFF
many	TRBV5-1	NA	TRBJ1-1	TGCGCCAGCAGCTATGGTTCGAACACTGAAGCTTTCTTT	CASSYGSNTEAFF
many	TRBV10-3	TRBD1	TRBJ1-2	TGTGCCATCAGTGAGGGGACAGGGAACTATGGCTACACCTTC	CAISEGTGNYGYTF
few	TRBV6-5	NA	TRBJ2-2	TGTGCCAGCAGTTACTCGGGACAGAACACCGGGGAGCTGTTTTTT	CASSYSGQNTGELFF
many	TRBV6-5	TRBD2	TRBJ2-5	TGTGCCAGCAGTTCGCCGAGTGGAGCGGGAGGGAAAGAGACCCAGTACTTC	CASSSPSGAGGKETQYF
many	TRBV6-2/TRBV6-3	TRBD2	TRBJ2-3	TGTGCCAGCAGCGGACTAGCGGGCACAGATACGCAGTATTTT	CASSGLAGTDTQYF
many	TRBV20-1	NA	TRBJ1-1	TGCAGTGCTATGGGGGTCCATGGGAACACTGAAGCTTTCTTT	CSAMGVHGNTEAFF
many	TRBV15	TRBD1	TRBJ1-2	TGTGCCACCAGCAGGATTCCGACAGGGGGCAAGGGTGGCTACACCTTC	CATSRIPTGGKGGYTF
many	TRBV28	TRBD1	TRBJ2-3	TGTGCCATACGCAGGGGGAATACGCAGTATTTT	CAIRRGNTQYF
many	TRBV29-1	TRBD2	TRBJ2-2	TGCAGCGTTGAAGGACTAGCGGAGGTCGCGAACACCGGGGAGCTGTTTTTT	CSVEGLAEVANTGELFF
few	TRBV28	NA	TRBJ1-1	TGTGCCAGCACCTCCACTGGGCGTGCTGAAGCTTTCTTT	CASTSTGRAEAFF
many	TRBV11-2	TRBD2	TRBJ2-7	TGTGCCACCGGACTAGCGGGAGGGCCGAAGTACTTC	CATGLAGGPKYF
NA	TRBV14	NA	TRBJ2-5	TGTGCCAGCAGCTTTAGGGGTAACCAAGAGACCCAGTACTTC	CASSFRGNQETQYF
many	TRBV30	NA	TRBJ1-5	TGTGCCTCAAACACAGGGAGCAATCAGCCCCAGCATTTT	CASNTGSNQPQHF
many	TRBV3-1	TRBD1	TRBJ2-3	TGTGCCAGCAGCCAGGAGGGACAGGTCACAGATACGCAGTATTTT	CASSQEGQVTDTQYF
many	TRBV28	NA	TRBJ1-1	TGTGCCAGCAGTTTGTTCGGGGGGACTGAAGCTTTCTTT	CASSLFGGTEAFF
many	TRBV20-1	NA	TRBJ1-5	TGCAGTGCTACCAAGCAGGCTGTAGATCAGCCCCAGCATTTT	CSATKQAVDQPQHF